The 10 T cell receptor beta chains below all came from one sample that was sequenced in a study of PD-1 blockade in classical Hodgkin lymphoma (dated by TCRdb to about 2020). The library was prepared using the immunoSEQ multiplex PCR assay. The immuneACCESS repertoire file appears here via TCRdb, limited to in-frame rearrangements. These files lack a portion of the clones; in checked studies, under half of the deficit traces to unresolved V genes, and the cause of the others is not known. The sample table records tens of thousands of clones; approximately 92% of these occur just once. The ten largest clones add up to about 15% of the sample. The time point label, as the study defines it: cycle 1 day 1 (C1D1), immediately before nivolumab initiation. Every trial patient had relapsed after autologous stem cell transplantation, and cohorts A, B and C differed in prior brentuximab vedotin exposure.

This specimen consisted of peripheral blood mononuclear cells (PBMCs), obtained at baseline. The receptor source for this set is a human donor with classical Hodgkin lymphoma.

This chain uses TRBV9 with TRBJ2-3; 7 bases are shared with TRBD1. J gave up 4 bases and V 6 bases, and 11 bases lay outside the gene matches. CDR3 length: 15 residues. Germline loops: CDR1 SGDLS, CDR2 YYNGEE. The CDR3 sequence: CASNPGQSSSDTQYF. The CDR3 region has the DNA TGTGCCAGCAATCCGGGACAGTCAAGTTCAGATACGCAGTATTTT.

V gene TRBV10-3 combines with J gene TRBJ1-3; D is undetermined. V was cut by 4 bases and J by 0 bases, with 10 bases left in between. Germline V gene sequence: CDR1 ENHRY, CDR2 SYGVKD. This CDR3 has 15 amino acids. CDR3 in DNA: TGTGCCATCAGTGCGGGCAGCAACTCTGGAAACACCATATATTTT. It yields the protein CAISAGSNSGNTIYF.

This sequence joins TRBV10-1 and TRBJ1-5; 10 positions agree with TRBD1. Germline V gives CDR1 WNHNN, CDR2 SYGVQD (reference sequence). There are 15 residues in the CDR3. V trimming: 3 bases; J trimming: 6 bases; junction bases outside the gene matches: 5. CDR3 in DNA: TGCGCCAGCAGTGATTCTAGGACAGGGGGTCAGCCCCAGCATTTT. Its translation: CASSDSRTGGQPQHF.

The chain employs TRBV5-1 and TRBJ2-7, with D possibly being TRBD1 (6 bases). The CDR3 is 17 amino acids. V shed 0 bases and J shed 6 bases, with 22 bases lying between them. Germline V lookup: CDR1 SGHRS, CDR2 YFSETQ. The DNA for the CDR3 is TGCGCCAGCAGCTTGGCGACGGACAGCGCCGAATGGGGCGAGCAGTACTTC. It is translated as CASSLATDSAEWGEQYF.

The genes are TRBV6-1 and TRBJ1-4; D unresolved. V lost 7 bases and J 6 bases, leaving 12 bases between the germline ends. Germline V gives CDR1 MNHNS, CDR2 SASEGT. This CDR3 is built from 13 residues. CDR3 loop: CASTGPGYEKLFF. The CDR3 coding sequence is TGTGCCAGCACTGGGCCGGGATATGAAAAACTGTTTTTT.

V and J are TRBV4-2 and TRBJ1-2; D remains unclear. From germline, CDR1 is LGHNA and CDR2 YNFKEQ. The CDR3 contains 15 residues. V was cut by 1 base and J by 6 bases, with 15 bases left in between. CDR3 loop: CASSQVEPFGNGYTF. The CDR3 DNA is TGTGCCAGCAGCCAAGTCGAACCCTTTGGCAATGGCTACACCTTC.

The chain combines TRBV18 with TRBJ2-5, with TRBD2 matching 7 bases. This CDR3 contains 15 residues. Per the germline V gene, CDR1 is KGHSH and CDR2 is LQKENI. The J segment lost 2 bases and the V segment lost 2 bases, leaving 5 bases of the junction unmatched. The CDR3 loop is CASSPGRAGQETQYF. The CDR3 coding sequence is TGTGCCAGCTCACCAGGGAGGGCGGGACAAGAGACCCAGTACTTC.

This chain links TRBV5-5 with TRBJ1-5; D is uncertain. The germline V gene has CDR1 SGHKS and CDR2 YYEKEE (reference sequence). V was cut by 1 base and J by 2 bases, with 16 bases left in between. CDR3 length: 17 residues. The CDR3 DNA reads TGTGCCAGCAGCTTGATTGGAGTGCTCCGGGGCAATCAGCCCCAGCATTTT. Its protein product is CASSLIGVLRGNQPQHF.

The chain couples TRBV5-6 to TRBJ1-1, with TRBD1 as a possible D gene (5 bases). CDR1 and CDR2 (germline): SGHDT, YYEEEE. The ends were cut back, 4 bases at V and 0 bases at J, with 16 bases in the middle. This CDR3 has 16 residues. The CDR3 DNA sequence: TGTGCCAGCAGCCTGGGGGGTATTGGGATGAACACTGAAGCTTTCTTT. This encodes CASSLGGIGMNTEAFF.

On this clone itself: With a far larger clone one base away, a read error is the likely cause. The CDR3 coding sequence is TGTGCCAGCAGCCAAGGGGGGCTAGGAGACAATCAGCCCCAGCATTTT. Translated: CASSQGGLGDNQPQHF. V is TRBV4-2 and J is TRBJ1-5, with TRBD1 as a possible D gene (6 bases). This CDR3 has 16 amino acids. Deletions cut 1 base from V and 3 bases from J, with 13 bases between. Germline V gives CDR1 LGHNA, CDR2 YNFKEQ.